Below are 5 T cell receptor beta chains sequenced from a single sample in a study of cytomegalovirus exposure and HLA in healthy donors. 13 Jbeta primers and 60 Vbeta primers were used for the PCR. Assay used: immunoSEQ multiplex PCR; TCRdb lists only in-frame clones, some missing. Of roughly 180,000 clones in the sample, 65% to 85% were seen once. Sequenced: PBMCs. These receptors were obtained from a female donor in good health and CMV-seronegative.

CDR3 DNA sequence: TGCGCCAGCAGCCCGGGACGGGGGTCCGCCGAGCAGTACTTC. It yields the protein CASSPGRGSAEQYF. The V and J genes are TRBV4-1 and TRBJ2-7, with TRBD2 as a possible D gene (6 bases). Deletions cut 4 bases from V and 6 bases from J, with 16 bases between. The germline V gene encodes CDR1 MGHRA and CDR2 YSYEKL. The CDR3 runs to 14 residues.

V gene TRBV27 combines with J gene TRBJ1-5; D might be TRBD1 (5 bases). Germline CDR1 MNHEY, CDR2 SMNVEV (reference sequence). The CDR3 consists of 13 residues. V gave up 3 bases and J gave up 6 bases, with 9 bases separating them. CDR3 sequence: CASSFHRGQPQHF. The CDR3 region has the DNA TGTGCCAGCAGTTTTCATAGGGGTCAGCCCCAGCATTTT.

The gene calls are TRBV4-3 and TRBJ2-1; tentative D call: TRBD2 (6 bases). This CDR3 contains 17 residues. Trimming took off 0 bases at V and 5 bases at J, with 17 bases between the two ends. Germline V gene sequence: CDR1 LGHNA, CDR2 YSLEER. The DNA for the CDR3 is TGCGCCAGCAGCCAAGATCAAGGAGGGTCCCCGGACAATGAGCAGTTCTTC. Its protein product is CASSQDQGGSPDNEQFF.

The rearrangement uses TRBV28 and TRBJ2-7, with 8 bases fitting TRBD2. The CDR3 runs 12 residues. The ends lost 10 bases at V and 7 bases at J; junction bases unmatched: 9. Germline CDR1 MDHEN, CDR2 SYDVKM. DNA of the CDR3: TGTGCCACAGGACTAGCCCTCCGGGAGCAGTACTTC. Translated, it gives CATGLALREQYF.

This chain uses TRBV5-1 with TRBJ1-6; no definite D call. Trimming stripped 0 bases from V and 5 bases from J, with 9 bases between. The germline V gene has CDR1 SGHRS and CDR2 YFSETQ. The CDR3 totals 15 residues. CDR3 loop: CASSLATPDNSPLHF. CDR3 in DNA: TGCGCCAGCAGCTTGGCGACTCCAGATAATTCACCCCTCCACTTT.